These T cell receptor beta chains were read from a single sample in a study of long-term antiretroviral therapy in people with HIV. Sequenced by immunoSEQ multiplex PCR; TCRdb stores in-frame clones only, minus some. The sample gives tens of thousands of clones, around 84% of which show up once; less than 2.5% is in the top ten. The sample here was unsorted PBMCs, taken 3 years after starting antiretroviral therapy. These receptors were collected from a man aged 45-65 years with HIV. Both conserved end residues are part of each CDR3. A D gene is named only where the DNA matches it firmly. Clone size appears in some rows only: once, few, many, or a class for an expanded clone.

D: NA; J: TRBJ1-5; V: TRBV28; size: NA; DNA: TGTGCCAGCAGTTTCGGGGGGCCGCGCAATCAGCCCCAGCATTTT; CDR3: CASSFGGPRNQPQHF
D: NA; J: TRBJ1-3; V: TRBV15; size: NA; DNA: TGTGCCACCAGCAGACGGGGCTCTGGAAACACCATATATTTT; CDR3: CATSRRGSGNTIYF
D: NA; J: TRBJ2-2; V: TRBV2; size: NA; DNA: TGTGCCAGCAGCGTTACAGGGTCCGAGACCGGGGAGCTGTTTTTT; CDR3: CASSVTGSETGELFF
D: NA; J: TRBJ1-2; V: TRBV4-3; size: NA; DNA: TGCGCCAGCAGCCAAGATCTTACCGAAGGAAACTATGGCTACACCTTC; CDR3: CASSQDLTEGNYGYTF
D: NA; J: TRBJ2-5; V: TRBV10-1; size: NA; DNA: TGCGCCAGCAGGGGGGGCCTGGAGACCCAGTACTTC; CDR3: CASRGGLETQYF
D: NA; J: TRBJ2-7; V: TRBV2; size: NA; DNA: TGTGCCAGCAGAGTCTACGAGCAGTACTTC; CDR3: CASRVYEQYF
D: TRBD1; J: TRBJ1-4; V: TRBV7-2; size: NA; DNA: TGTGCCAGCAGCAGAGGGGGCTCAGGGGAAAAACTGTTTTTT; CDR3: CASSRGGSGEKLFF
D: NA; J: TRBJ2-7; V: TRBV2; size: NA; DNA: TGTGCCAGCAGTGCAACGGGGGCCACCTACGAGCAGTACTTC; CDR3: CASSATGATYEQYF
D: NA; J: TRBJ2-2; V: TRBV11-3; size: once; DNA: TGTGCCAGCGAGATTCAGGGGGGCGGCTTAAGGACTAGAAACACCGGGGAGCTGTTTTTT; CDR3: CASEIQGGGLRTRNTGELFF
D: NA; J: TRBJ1-2; V: TRBV12-5; size: NA; DNA: TGTGCTAGTGGTTTGGTATACGGCGCCCCCCTTGGCTACACCTTC; CDR3: CASGLVYGAPLGYTF
D: NA; J: TRBJ1-5; V: TRBV18; size: once; DNA: TGTGCCAGCTCACCACGGGGAGGCCAGCCGTTTAATCAGCCCCAGCATTTT; CDR3: CASSPRGGQPFNQPQHF
D: NA; J: TRBJ1-1; V: TRBV6-5; size: NA; DNA: TGTGCCAGCAGTCAGAAACAGGGCGTTGGCACTGAAGCTTTCTTT; CDR3: CASSQKQGVGTEAFF
D: NA; J: TRBJ1-2; V: TRBV7-3; size: NA; DNA: TGTGCCAGCAGCCCGGGGCAGCTTAATGGCTACACCTTC; CDR3: CASSPGQLNGYTF
D: TRBD1; J: TRBJ2-1; V: TRBV5-1; size: NA; DNA: TGCGCCAGCAGCTTGGGGAACAGGGGGAATGAGCAGTTCTTC; CDR3: CASSLGNRGNEQFF
D: NA; J: TRBJ2-3; V: TRBV30; size: NA; DNA: TGTGCCTGCAGCTCACCAGAAGATACGCAGTATTTT; CDR3: CACSSPEDTQYF
D: TRBD1; J: TRBJ1-2; V: TRBV11-2; size: NA; DNA: TGTGCCAGCAGCTTCGGAGGACACGGACAGGGGGAAGGCTACACCTTC; CDR3: CASSFGGHGQGEGYTF
D: NA; J: TRBJ2-2; V: TRBV19; size: NA; DNA: TGTGCCAGTAATGACGGATCGAACACCGGGGAGCTGTTTTTT; CDR3: CASNDGSNTGELFF
D: TRBD1; J: TRBJ1-3; V: TRBV5-4; size: NA; DNA: TGTGCCAGCAGCCCCTGGACAGGGACCACCATATATTTT; CDR3: CASSPWTGTTIYF
D: TRBD1; J: TRBJ1-1; V: TRBV5-4; size: NA; DNA: TGTGCCAGCAGCTTGGGGGACAGAGTGAACACTGAAGCTTTCTTT; CDR3: CASSLGDRVNTEAFF
D: NA; J: TRBJ1-3; V: TRBV15; size: NA; DNA: TGTGCCACCAGCAGCGGCAGTGATTCTGGAAACACCATATATTTT; CDR3: CATSSGSDSGNTIYF
D: NA; J: TRBJ2-2; V: TRBV10-2; size: NA; DNA: TGCGCCAGCAGTGAGCCCCCCTGGACCGGGGAGCCCGGGGAGCTGTTTTTT; CDR3: CASSEPPWTGEPGELFF
D: NA; J: TRBJ1-1; V: TRBV15; size: once; DNA: TGTGCCACCAGCAGTTTTCTGACAGGCTACACTGAAGCTTTCTTT; CDR3: CATSSFLTGYTEAFF
D: TRBD1; J: TRBJ1-4; V: TRBV11-2; size: NA; DNA: TGTGCCAGCAGCTTAGGAGGGGGCAATGAAAAACTGTTTTTT; CDR3: CASSLGGGNEKLFF
D: NA; J: TRBJ2-7; V: TRBV25-1; size: NA; DNA: TGTGCCAGCAGTGAATATTCTGGCGGCTACTACGAGCAGTACTTC; CDR3: CASSEYSGGYYEQYF
D: NA; J: TRBJ2-7; V: TRBV5-5; size: NA; DNA: TGTGCCAGCGGAAGAAGGACCGGTACCTACGAGCAGTACTTC; CDR3: CASGRRTGTYEQYF
D: NA; J: TRBJ2-1; V: TRBV11-1; size: NA; DNA: TGTGCCAGCAGCGGCCCAGGGTTGAGCAATGAGCAGTTCTTC; CDR3: CASSGPGLSNEQFF
D: NA; J: TRBJ2-7; V: TRBV28; size: NA; DNA: TGTGCCAGCCGAGCGGAGCCTCTCTACGAGCAGTACTTC; CDR3: CASRAEPLYEQYF
D: NA; J: TRBJ2-1; V: TRBV4-1; size: NA; DNA: TGCGCCAGCAGCCAAGTATTCCTGGGGGGGCCCAACAATGAGCAGTTCTTC; CDR3: CASSQVFLGGPNNEQFF
D: NA; J: TRBJ2-7; V: TRBV20-1; size: NA; DNA: TGCAGTGTCCCCGGTTTCTACGAGCAGTACTTC; CDR3: CSVPGFYEQYF
D: TRBD1; J: TRBJ1-5; V: TRBV27; size: NA; DNA: TGTGCCAGCAGTTTATCCAGGGGGAGTAATCAGCCCCAGCATTTT; CDR3: CASSLSRGSNQPQHF
D: NA; J: TRBJ2-1; V: TRBV27; size: NA; DNA: TGTGCCAGCAGTTTAGCAGGGGGGACTTACAATGAGCAGTTCTTC; CDR3: CASSLAGGTYNEQFF
D: NA; J: TRBJ2-4; V: TRBV28; size: NA; DNA: TGTGCCAGCAGTTTCCGGGGACTAGCCAAAAACATTCAGTACTTC; CDR3: CASSFRGLAKNIQYF